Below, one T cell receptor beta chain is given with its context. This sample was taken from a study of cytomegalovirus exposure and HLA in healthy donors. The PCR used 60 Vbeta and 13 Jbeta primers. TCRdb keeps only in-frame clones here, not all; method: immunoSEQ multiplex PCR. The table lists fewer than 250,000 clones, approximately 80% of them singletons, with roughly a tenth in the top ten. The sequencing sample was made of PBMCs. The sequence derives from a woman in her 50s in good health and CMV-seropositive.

This chain's CDR3 is CASSQDLVYGGTQYF. DNA for the CDR3: TGCGCCAGCAGCCAAGATCTAGTGTACGGGGGGACCCAGTACTTC. The genes are TRBV4-3 and TRBJ2-5, with D possibly TRBD2 on 6 matching bases. The germline CDR1 and CDR2 sequences are LGHNA and YSLEER. The ends were cut back, 0 bases at V and 7 bases at J, with 15 bases in the middle. CDR3 length: 15 amino acids.